A single sample is the source of the 10 T cell receptor beta chains below, sequenced in a study of T cell responses to AZD1222 COVID-19 vaccine. Measured with immunoSEQ multiplex PCR; TCRdb has only the in-frame clones, and not every one. The data show roughly 110,000 clones, roughly 88% seen once. The material sequenced was peripheral blood, taken on day 0 of AZD1222 vaccination. The origin of the receptors is an adult in good health.

The chain joins TRBV27 to TRBJ1-2; 7 bases match TRBD1. V lost 5 bases to trimming and J lost 8 bases; unmatched junction nucleotides: 11. This CDR3 is built from 14 residues. Germline loops: CDR1 MNHEY, CDR2 SMNVEV (reference sequence). CDR3 amino acids: CASSPTGIYGGYTF. CDR3 DNA sequence: TGTGCCAGCAGTCCGACAGGGATCTATGGCGGCTACACCTTC.

The CDR3 protein is CATPGLSGGNNEQFF. Here the CDR3 DNA reads TGTGCCACCCCGGGCCTCAGCGGGGGGAACAATGAGCAGTTCTTC. This chain links TRBV18 with TRBJ2-1, with TRBD2 identical over 9 bases. Per germline, CDR1 KGHSH and CDR2 LQKENI. This CDR3 comprises 15 residues. The V and J ends lost 10 bases and 5 bases, in that order; junction bases with no gene match: 12.

The gene calls are TRBV5-1 and TRBJ2-7; no definite D call. This CDR3 contains 16 residues. Looked up from germline, CDR1 is SGHRS and CDR2 is YFSETQ. Trimming stripped 2 bases from V and 7 bases from J, with 22 bases between. The CDR3 DNA follows: TGCGCCAGCAGCTTCAGTGCCGCGATTCCCCCTCTGGAGCAGTACTTC. Protein: CASSFSAAIPPLEQYF.

The rearrangement links TRBV5-1 to TRBJ2-5; D possibly matches TRBD1 or TRBD2 (5 bases each). This CDR3 region has 15 residues. Trimming removed 7 bases from V and 5 bases from J, with 21 bases in between. Germline V gene data show CDR1 as SGHRS and CDR2 as YFSETQ. CDR3 protein: CASGPGTNTQETQYF. The CDR3 DNA sequence: TGCGCCAGCGGCCCTGGGACGAACACTCAGGAGACCCAGTACTTC.

This sequence joins TRBV27 and TRBJ1-5, with 7 bases lining up with TRBD1. This CDR3 has 15 residues. The germline gives CDR1 MNHEY, CDR2 SMNVEV (reference sequence). V shed 7 bases, J shed 4 bases, and the junction held 10 bases outside the gene matches. The CDR3 is CASNPSGQRNQPQHF. CDR3 bases: TGTGCCAGCAACCCCTCGGGACAGAGAAATCAGCCCCAGCATTTT.

The chain links TRBV5-1 to TRBJ1-1; 7 bases are a match to TRBD1. With 4 bases clipped from V and 8 bases from J, the junction kept 8 bases outside the gene matches. The germline V gene has CDR1 SGHRS and CDR2 YFSETQ. The CDR3 is made up of 13 amino acids. CDR3 in DNA: TGCGCCAGCAGCACCGCCCGGACAGGAGAAGCTTTCTTT. It encodes CASSTARTGEAFF.

The J gene is TRBJ2-1, the V gene TRBV24-1, with D perhaps matching TRBD2 (5 bases). The germline V gene encodes CDR1 KGHDR and CDR2 SFDVKD. The CDR3 spans 15 residues. V lost 0 bases and J 1 base, leaving 6 bases between the germline ends. The CDR3, as DNA: TGTGCCACCAGTGATTTGGGAGGATCCTACAATGAGCAGTTCTTC. Its translation is CATSDLGGSYNEQFF.

V is TRBV6-5 and J is TRBJ2-5, with unresolved D. The germline V and J ends were trimmed by 9 bases and 5 bases, with 16 bases remaining between them. Germline CDR1 and CDR2: MNHEY and SVGAGI. The length of the CDR3 is 13 residues. DNA for the CDR3: TGTGCCAGAAGAACTAAGGGCCTGGAGACCCAGTACTTC. Translating it yields CARRTKGLETQYF.

For the CDR3, the DNA is TGTGCCAGCAGCACTACGGGGCTAGCGGGAGGCAATGAGCAGTTCTTC. Protein: CASSTTGLAGGNEQFF. V is TRBV7-9 and J is TRBJ2-1; 11 bases line up with TRBD2. V gave up 5 bases and J gave up 6 bases; unmatched junction bases: 9. Per the germline V gene, CDR1 is SEHNR and CDR2 is FQNEAQ (reference sequence). CDR3 length: 16 amino acids.

This sequence joins TRBV25-1 and TRBJ1-5, with D tentatively TRBD1 (5 bases). CDR1 and CDR2 (germline): MGHDK, SYGVNS. V lost 7 bases, J lost 0 bases, and 16 bases lay in between. This CDR3 region has 16 residues. This CDR3 is CASTPSGGASNQPQHF. In DNA form, the CDR3 reads TGTGCCAGCACTCCTAGCGGCGGGGCTAGCAATCAGCCCCAGCATTTT.